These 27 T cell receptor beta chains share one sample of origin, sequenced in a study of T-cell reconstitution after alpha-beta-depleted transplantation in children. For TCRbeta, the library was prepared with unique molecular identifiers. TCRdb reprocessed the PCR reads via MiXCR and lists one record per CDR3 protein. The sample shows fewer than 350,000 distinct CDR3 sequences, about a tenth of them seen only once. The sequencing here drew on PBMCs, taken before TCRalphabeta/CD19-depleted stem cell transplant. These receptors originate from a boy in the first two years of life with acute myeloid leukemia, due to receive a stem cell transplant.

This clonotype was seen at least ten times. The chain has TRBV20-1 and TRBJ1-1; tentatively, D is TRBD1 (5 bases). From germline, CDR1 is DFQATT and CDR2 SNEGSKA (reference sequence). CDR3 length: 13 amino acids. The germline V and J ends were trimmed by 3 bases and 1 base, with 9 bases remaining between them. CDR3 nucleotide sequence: TGCAGTGCTAGCCTCGGACAGAACACTGAAGCTTTCTTT. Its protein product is CSASLGQNTEAFF.

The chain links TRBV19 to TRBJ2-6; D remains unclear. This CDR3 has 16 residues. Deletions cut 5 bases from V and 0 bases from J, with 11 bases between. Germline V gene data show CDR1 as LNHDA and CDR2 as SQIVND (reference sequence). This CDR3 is CASSYWANSGANVLTF. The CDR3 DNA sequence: TGTGCCAGTAGTTACTGGGCGAACTCTGGGGCCAACGTCCTGACTTTC.

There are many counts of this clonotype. CDR3 protein: CASRPSGRTDTQYF. The CDR3 region has the DNA TGTGCCAGCAGGCCTAGCGGCAGAACAGATACGCAGTATTTT. The V gene is TRBV2, the J gene TRBJ2-3; 7 bases map to TRBD2. Germline-derived CDR1 and CDR2 are SNHLY and FYNNEI. The J segment lost 3 bases and the V segment lost 6 bases, leaving 6 bases of the junction unmatched. The CDR3 has 14 amino acids.

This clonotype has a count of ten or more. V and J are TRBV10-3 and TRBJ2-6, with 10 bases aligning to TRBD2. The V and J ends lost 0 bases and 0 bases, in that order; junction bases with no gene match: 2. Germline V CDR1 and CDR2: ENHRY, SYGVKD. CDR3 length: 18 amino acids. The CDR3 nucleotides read TGTGCCATCAGTGAGTCACTAGCGGGGAGCTCTGGGGCCAACGTCCTGACTTTC. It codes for CAISESLAGSSGANVLTF.

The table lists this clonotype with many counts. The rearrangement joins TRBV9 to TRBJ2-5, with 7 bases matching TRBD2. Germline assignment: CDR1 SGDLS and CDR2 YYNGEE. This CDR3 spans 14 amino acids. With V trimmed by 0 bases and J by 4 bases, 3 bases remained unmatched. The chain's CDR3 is CASSVGTRTETQYF. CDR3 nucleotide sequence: TGTGCCAGCAGCGTAGGGACTAGGACAGAGACCCAGTACTTC.

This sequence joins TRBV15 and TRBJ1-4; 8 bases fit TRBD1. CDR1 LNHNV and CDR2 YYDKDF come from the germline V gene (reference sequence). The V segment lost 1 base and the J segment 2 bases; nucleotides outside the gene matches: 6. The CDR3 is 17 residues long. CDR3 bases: TGTGCCACCAGCAGAGTTCGACAGGGGATGACTAATGAAAAACTGTTTTTT. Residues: CATSRVRQGMTNEKLFF.

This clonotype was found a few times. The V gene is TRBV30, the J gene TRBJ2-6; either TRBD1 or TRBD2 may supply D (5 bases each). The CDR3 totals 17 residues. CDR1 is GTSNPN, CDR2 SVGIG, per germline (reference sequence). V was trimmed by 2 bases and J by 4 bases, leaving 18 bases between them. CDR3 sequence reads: CAWSLVVGDLGANVLTF. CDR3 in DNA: TGTGCCTGGAGTTTGGTAGTGGGGGATCTCGGGGCCAACGTCCTGACTTTC.

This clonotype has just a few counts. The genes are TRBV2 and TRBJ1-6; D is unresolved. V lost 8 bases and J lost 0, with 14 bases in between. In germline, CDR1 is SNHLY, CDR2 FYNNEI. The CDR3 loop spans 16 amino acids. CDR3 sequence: CASLAFQSSYNSPLHF. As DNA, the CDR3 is TGTGCCAGCTTAGCATTCCAGAGCTCCTATAATTCACCCCTCCACTTT. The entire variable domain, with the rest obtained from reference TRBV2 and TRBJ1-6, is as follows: EPEVTQTPSHQVTQMGQEVILRCVPISNHLYFYWYRQILGQKVEFLVSFYNNEISEKSEIFDDQFSVERPDGSNFTLKIRSTKLEDSAMYFCASLAFQSSYNSPLHFGNGTRLTVT.

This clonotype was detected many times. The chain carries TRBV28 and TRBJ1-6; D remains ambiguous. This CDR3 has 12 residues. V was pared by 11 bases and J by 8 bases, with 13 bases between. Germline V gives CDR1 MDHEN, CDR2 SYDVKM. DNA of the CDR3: TGTGCCGGAAAATCCGGGGATTCACCCCTCCACTTT. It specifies CAGKSGDSPLHF.

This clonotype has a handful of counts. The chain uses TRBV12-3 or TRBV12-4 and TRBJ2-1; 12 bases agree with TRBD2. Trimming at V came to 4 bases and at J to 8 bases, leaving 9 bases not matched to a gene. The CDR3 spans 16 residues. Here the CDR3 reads CASSSPSGGATDEQFF. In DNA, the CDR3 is TGTGCCAGCAGTTCCCCTAGCGGGGGGGCGACGGATGAGCAGTTCTTC.

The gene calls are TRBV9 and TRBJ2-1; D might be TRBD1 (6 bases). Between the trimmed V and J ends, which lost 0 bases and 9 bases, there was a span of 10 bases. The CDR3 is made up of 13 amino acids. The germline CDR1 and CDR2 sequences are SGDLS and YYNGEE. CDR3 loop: CASSVVGQTEQFF. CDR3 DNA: TGTGCCAGCAGCGTAGTCGGACAGACTGAGCAGTTCTTC.

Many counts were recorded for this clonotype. The CDR3 region has the DNA TGCGCCAGCATGCGGGCGGGGCCCGCCTACAATGAGCAGTTCTTC. Translated, it gives CASMRAGPAYNEQFF. The chain joins TRBV5-1 to TRBJ2-1, with D possibly matching TRBD2 (6 bases). CDR1 and CDR2 (germline): SGHRS, YFSETQ. Trimming stripped 6 bases from V and 2 bases from J, with 15 bases between. CDR3 length equals 15 residues.

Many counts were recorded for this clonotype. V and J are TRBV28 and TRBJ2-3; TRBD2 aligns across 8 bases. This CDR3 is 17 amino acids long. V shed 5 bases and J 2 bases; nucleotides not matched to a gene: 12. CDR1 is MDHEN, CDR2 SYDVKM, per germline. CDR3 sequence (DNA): TGTGCCAGCAGTCTCTCAGGACTAGCAGGCCTCACAGATACGCAGTATTTT. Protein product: CASSLSGLAGLTDTQYF.

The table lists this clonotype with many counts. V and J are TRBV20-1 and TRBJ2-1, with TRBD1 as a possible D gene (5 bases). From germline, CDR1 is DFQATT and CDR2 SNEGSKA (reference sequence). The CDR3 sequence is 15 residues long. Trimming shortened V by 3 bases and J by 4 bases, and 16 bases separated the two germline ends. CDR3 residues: CSASWVGRPYNEQFF. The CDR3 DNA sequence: TGCAGTGCTAGTTGGGTGGGGCGGCCGTACAATGAGCAGTTCTTC.

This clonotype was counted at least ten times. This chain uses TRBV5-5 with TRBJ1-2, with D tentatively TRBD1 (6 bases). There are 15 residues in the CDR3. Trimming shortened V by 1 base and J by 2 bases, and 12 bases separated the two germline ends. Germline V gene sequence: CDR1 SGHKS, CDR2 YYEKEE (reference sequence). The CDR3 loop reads CASSLTTGKNYGYTF. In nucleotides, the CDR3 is TGTGCCAGCAGCTTGACTACAGGGAAGAACTATGGCTACACCTTC. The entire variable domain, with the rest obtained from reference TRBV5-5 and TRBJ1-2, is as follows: DAGVTQSPTHLIKTRGQQVTLRCSPISGHKSVSWYQQVLGQGPQFIFQYYEKEERGRGNFPDRFSARQFPNYSSELNVNALLLGDSALYLCASSLTTGKNYGYTFGSGTRLTVV.

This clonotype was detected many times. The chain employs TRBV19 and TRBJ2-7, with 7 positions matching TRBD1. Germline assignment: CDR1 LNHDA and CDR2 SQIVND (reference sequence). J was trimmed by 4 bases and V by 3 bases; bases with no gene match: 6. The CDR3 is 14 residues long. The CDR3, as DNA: TGTGCCAGTAGTATCGACGACAGGGCATACGAGCAGTACTTC. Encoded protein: CASSIDDRAYEQYF.

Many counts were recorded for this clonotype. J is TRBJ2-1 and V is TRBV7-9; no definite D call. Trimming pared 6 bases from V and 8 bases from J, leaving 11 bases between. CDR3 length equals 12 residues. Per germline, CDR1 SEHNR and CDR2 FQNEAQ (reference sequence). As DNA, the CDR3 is TGTGCCAGCAGTTACGTGGGCCATGAGCAGTTCTTC. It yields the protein CASSYVGHEQFF.

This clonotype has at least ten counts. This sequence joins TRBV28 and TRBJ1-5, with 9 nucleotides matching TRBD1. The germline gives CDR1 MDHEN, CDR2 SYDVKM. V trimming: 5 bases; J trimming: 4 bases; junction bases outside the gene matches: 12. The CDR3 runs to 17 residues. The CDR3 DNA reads TGTGCCAGCAGTGGGGACAGGGTCGCCGTCATTAATCAGCCCCAGCATTTT. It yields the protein CASSGDRVAVINQPQHF.

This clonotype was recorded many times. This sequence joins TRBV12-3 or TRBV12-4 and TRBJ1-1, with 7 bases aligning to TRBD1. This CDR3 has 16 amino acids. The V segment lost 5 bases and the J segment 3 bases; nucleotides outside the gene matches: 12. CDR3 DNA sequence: TGTGCCAGCAGTCCCTCCGCGGAGGGGGCCGACACTGAAGCTTTCTTT. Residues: CASSPSAEGADTEAFF.

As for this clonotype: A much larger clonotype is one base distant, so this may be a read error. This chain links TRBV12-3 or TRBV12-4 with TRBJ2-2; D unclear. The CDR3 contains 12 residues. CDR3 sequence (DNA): TGTCCCAGCAGTCCAGGCACCGGGGAGCTGTTTTTT. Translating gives CPSSPGTGELFF.

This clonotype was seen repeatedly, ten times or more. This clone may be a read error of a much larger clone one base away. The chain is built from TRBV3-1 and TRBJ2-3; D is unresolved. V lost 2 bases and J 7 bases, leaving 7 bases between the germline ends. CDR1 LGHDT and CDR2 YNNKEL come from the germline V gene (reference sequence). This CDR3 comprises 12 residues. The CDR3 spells CASSQFGYTQYF. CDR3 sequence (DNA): TGTGCCAGCAGCCAATTCGGTTATACGCAGTATTTT.

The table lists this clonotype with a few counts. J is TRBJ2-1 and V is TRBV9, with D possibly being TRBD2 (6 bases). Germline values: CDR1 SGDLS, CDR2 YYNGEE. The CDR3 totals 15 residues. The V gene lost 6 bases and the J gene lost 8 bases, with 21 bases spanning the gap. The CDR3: CASTPGLLVGDEQFF. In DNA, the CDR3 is TGTGCCAGCACCCCGGGACTCCTCGTTGGTGATGAGCAGTTCTTC.

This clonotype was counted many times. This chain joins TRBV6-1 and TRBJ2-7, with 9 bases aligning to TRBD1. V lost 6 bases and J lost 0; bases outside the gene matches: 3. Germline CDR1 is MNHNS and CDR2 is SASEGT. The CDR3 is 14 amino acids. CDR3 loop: CASSGQGSSYEQYF. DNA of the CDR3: TGTGCCAGCAGCGGACAGGGGTCCTCCTACGAGCAGTACTTC.

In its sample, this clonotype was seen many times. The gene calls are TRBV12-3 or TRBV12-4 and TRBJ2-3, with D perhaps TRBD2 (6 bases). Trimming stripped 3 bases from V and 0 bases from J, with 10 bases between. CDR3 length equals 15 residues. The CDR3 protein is CASSFTGTSTDTQYF. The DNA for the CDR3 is TGTGCCAGCAGTTTCACCGGGACTAGCACAGATACGCAGTATTTT.

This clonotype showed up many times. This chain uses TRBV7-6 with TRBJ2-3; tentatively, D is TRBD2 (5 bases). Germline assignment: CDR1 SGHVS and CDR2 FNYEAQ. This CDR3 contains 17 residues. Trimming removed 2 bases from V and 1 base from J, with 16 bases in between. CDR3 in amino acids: CASSLFFRGAGTDTQYF. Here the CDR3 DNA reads TGTGCCAGCAGCTTATTTTTCCGGGGAGCGGGCACAGATACGCAGTATTTT.

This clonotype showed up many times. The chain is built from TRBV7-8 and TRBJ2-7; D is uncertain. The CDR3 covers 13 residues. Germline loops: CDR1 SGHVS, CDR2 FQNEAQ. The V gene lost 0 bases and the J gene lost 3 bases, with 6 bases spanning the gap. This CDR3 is CASSLARYYEQYF. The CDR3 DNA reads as TGTGCCAGCAGCTTAGCGAGGTACTACGAGCAGTACTTC.

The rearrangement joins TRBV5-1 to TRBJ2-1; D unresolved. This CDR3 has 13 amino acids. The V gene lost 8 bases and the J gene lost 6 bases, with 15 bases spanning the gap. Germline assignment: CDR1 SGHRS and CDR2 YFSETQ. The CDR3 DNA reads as TGCGCCAGTCTAGAGTATTCGGGCAATGAGCAGTTCTTC. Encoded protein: CASLEYSGNEQFF.